These 17 T cell receptor beta chains share one sample of origin, sequenced in a study of blood T cell repertoires in COVID-19. Measured with immunoSEQ multiplex PCR; TCRdb has only the in-frame clones, and not every one. This sample has some 72,000 clones; 70% to 90% occur once, and the top ten carry 4% to 5.5%. Sequencing input: peripheral blood. These receptors all come from a man in his fifties with active COVID-19.

This chain uses TRBV9 with TRBJ1-1, with 7 positions matching TRBD1. V dropped 0 bases and J dropped 0; count of bases not matched to a gene: 2. Germline CDR1 and CDR2: SGDLS and YYNGEE. The CDR3 is 15 residues long. The CDR3 DNA reads TGTGCCAGCAGCGTAGAGGACAGGATGAACACTGAAGCTTTCTTT. Translating it yields CASSVEDRMNTEAFF.

The chain is built from TRBV9 and TRBJ1-6; TRBD1 is a possible D gene (6 bases). CDR3 length: 16 amino acids. Germline V gene lookup returns CDR1 SGDLS and CDR2 YYNGEE. V dropped 0 bases and J dropped 9 bases, with 16 bases sitting between them. The CDR3 nucleotides are TGTGCCAGCAGCGTAGGACCAGGGGTAGGTTCTTCACCCCTCCACTTT. Protein product: CASSVGPGVGSSPLHF.

The J gene is TRBJ2-7, the V gene TRBV14; 8 bases agree with TRBD2. Germline CDR1 and CDR2: SGHDN and FVKESK. J gave up 6 bases and V 2 bases, and 6 bases lay outside the gene matches. The CDR3 extends over 14 amino acids. For the CDR3, the DNA is TGTGCCAGCAGCCAACGGGGGGGTAGAGCCGAGCAGTACTTC. Protein: CASSQRGGRAEQYF.

This clone was counted between two and nine times. Distinct nucleotide sequences in the sample also encode this CDR3. The chain recombines TRBV18 with TRBJ1-6, with D perhaps matching TRBD1 (6 bases). V was cut by 1 base and J by 8 bases, with 9 bases left in between. The CDR3 totals 14 residues. CDR1 and CDR2 from the germline V gene are KGHSH and LQKENI. CDR3: CASSPLDRDSPLHF. The DNA of the CDR3 is TGTGCCAGCTCACCACTGGACAGAGATTCACCCCTCCACTTT.

The gene calls are TRBV5-1 and TRBJ1-1, with D tentatively TRBD1 (5 bases). CDR3 length equals 12 residues. Germline loops: CDR1 SGHRS, CDR2 YFSETQ. V was trimmed by 0 bases and J by 11 bases, leaving 11 bases between them. CDR3 DNA: TGCGCCAGCAGCTTGGGTGGGGCGCGGGCTTTCTTT. This gives the protein CASSLGGARAFF.

The chain recombines TRBV5-1 with TRBJ2-5; D call uncertain. Deletions cut 2 bases from V and 4 bases from J, with 9 bases between. This CDR3 has 13 amino acids. The germline CDR1 and CDR2 sequences are SGHRS and YFSETQ. The CDR3 sequence: CASSFRSIETQYF. The CDR3 bases are TGCGCCAGCAGCTTCAGGTCTATAGAGACCCAGTACTTC.

CDR3 in amino acids: CASSGAPEPYGYTF. The DNA of the CDR3 is TGTGCCAGCAGTGGGGCCCCGGAGCCCTATGGCTACACCTTC. The genes are TRBV6-6 and TRBJ1-2; D might be TRBD1 (5 bases). Germline assignment: CDR1 MNHNY and CDR2 SVGAGI (reference sequence). The V gene lost 5 bases and the J gene lost 4 bases, with 14 bases spanning the gap. This CDR3 has 14 amino acids.

This chain joins TRBV5-6 and TRBJ2-7, with 7 bases matching TRBD2. The CDR3 length is 14 residues. After removal of 4 bases from V and 4 bases from J, the junction contained 8 bases not matched to a gene. From germline, CDR1 is SGHDT and CDR2 YYEEEE. The CDR3 DNA reads TGTGCCAGCAGCCTCGGGAGCGGGGCGTACGAGCAGTACTTC. This translates into CASSLGSGAYEQYF.

The sample holds a few counts of this clone. The chain has TRBV3-1 (or the pseudogene TRBV3-2) and TRBJ2-7, with D unresolved. The CDR3 extends over 14 amino acids. Germline V lookup: CDR1 LGHDT, CDR2 YNNKEL (reference sequence). Trimming removed 1 base from V and 6 bases from J, with 13 bases in between. The CDR3 coding sequence is TGTGCCAGCAGCCAAGGTCTAGGCCCGCTCGAGCAGTACTTC. It codes for CASSQGLGPLEQYF.

V usage is TRBV2 and J usage is TRBJ1-4; D perhaps matches TRBD1 (5 bases). The CDR3 runs 15 residues. Germline-derived CDR1 and CDR2 are SNHLY and FYNNEI. The ends were cut back, 5 bases at V and 2 bases at J, with 12 bases in the middle. CDR3 region: CASSLERGTNEKLFF. Written as DNA, the CDR3 is TGTGCCAGCAGTCTTGAGCGGGGGACTAATGAAAAACTGTTTTTT. Filled out from reference TRBV2 and TRBJ1-4, the complete variable domain reads EPEVTQTPSHQVTQMGQEVILRCVPISNHLYFYWYRQILGQKVEFLVSFYNNEISEKSEIFDDQFSVERPDGSNFTLKIRSTKLEDSAMYFCASSLERGTNEKLFFGSGTQLSVL.

In this sample, this clone turned up a few times. The chain joins TRBV28 to TRBJ1-6, with D unclear. Looked up from germline, CDR1 is MDHEN and CDR2 is SYDVKM. V was clipped by 5 bases and J by 11 bases, with 13 bases between them. The CDR3 has 13 residues. CDR3 sequence reads: CASSAPGGAPLHF. CDR3 DNA: TGTGCCAGCAGTGCCCCGGGTGGAGCACCCCTCCACTTT.

In its sample, this clone was seen once. The V gene is TRBV28, the J gene TRBJ1-2, with 9 positions matching TRBD1. There are 16 residues in the CDR3. Germline V gene data show CDR1 as MDHEN and CDR2 as SYDVKM. J gave up 5 bases and V 7 bases, and 14 bases lay outside the gene matches. The CDR3 DNA sequence: TGTGCCAGCACTCCCGGTAGGGACAGGGCTATATATGGCTACACCTTC. Its protein product is CASTPGRDRAIYGYTF.

This clone was seen just once. The J gene is TRBJ2-7, the V gene TRBV7-8; no clear D. The CDR3 sequence is 13 residues long. V shed 6 bases and J shed 1 base, with 10 bases lying between them. From germline, CDR1 is SGHVS and CDR2 FQNEAQ. The CDR3 is CASRAHSSYEQYF. The CDR3 bases are TGTGCCAGCAGGGCGCACAGTTCCTACGAGCAGTACTTC.

The rearrangement joins TRBV29-1 to TRBJ2-2; 13 nucleotides match TRBD2. The germline CDR1 and CDR2 sequences are SQVTM and ANQGSEA. CDR3 length: 17 residues. The J segment lost 2 bases and the V segment lost 4 bases, leaving 7 bases of the junction unmatched. The CDR3 spells CSVARRLAGGNTGELFF. The CDR3 DNA reads TGCAGCGTTGCTAGAAGACTAGCGGGGGGTAACACCGGGGAGCTGTTTTTT.

The chain combines TRBV10-3 with TRBJ1-2; 10 bases are shared with TRBD1. There are 15 residues in the CDR3. J was trimmed by 6 bases and V by 4 bases; bases with no gene match: 8. Germline V CDR1 and CDR2: ENHRY, SYGVKD. In DNA, the CDR3 is TGTGCCATCAGTGGAGACAGGGGGCGGATTAATGGCTACACCTTC. Its protein is CAISGDRGRINGYTF.

This chain connects TRBV4-1 to TRBJ2-2; 7 positions agree with TRBD2. The germline gives CDR1 MGHRA, CDR2 YSYEKL. CDR3 size: 17 residues. V was pared by 0 bases and J by 4 bases, with 8 bases of the junction left unmatched. The CDR3 bases are TGCGCCAGCAGCCAAGATCCTAGCGGAGACTTCACCGGGGAGCTGTTTTTT. Its translation is CASSQDPSGDFTGELFF.

This rearrangement joins TRBV11-2 to TRBJ2-7; the D gene is possibly TRBD2 (6 bases). Looked up from germline, CDR1 is SGHAT and CDR2 is FQNNGV. This CDR3 is built from 11 residues. V lost 8 bases, J lost 1 base, and 6 bases lay in between. CDR3 loop: CASGRSYEQYF. For the CDR3, the DNA is TGTGCCAGCGGGAGGTCCTACGAGCAGTACTTC. The variable domain in full, completed from reference TRBV11-2 and TRBJ2-7, reads EAGVAQSPRYKIIEKRQSVAFWCNPISGHATLYWYQQILGQGPKLLIQFQNNGVVDDSQLPKDRFSAERLKGVDSTLKIQPAKLEDSAVYLCASGRSYEQYFGPGTRLTVT.